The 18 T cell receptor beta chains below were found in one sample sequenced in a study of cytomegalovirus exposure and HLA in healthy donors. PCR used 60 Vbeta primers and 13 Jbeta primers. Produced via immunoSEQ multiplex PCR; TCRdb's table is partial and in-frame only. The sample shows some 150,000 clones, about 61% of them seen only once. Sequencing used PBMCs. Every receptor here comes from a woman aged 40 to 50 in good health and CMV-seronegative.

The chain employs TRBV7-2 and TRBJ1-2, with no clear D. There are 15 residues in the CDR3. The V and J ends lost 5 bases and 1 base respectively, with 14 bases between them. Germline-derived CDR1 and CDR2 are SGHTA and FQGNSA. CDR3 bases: TGTGCCAGCAGCCACCAGGCAGGCAATAACTATGGCTACACCTTC. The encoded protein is CASSHQAGNNYGYTF.

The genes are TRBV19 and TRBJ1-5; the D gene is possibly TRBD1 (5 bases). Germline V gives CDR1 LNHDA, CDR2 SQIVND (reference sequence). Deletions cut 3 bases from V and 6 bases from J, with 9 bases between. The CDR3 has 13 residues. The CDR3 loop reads CASSIVTGQPQHF. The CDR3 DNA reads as TGTGCCAGTAGTATCGTCACAGGTCAGCCCCAGCATTTT.

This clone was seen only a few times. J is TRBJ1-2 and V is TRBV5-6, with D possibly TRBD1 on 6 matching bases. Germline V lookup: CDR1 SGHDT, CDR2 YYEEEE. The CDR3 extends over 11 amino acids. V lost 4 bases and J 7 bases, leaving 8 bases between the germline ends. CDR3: CASSRDIGYTF. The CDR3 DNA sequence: TGTGCCAGCAGCCGGGACATTGGCTACACCTTC.

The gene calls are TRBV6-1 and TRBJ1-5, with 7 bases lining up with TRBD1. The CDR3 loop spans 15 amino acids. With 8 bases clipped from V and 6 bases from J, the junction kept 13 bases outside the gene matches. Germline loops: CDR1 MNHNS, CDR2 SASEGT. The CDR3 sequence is CASGYSGQESQPQHF. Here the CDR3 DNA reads TGTGCCAGCGGATATTCTGGACAGGAAAGTCAGCCCCAGCATTTT.

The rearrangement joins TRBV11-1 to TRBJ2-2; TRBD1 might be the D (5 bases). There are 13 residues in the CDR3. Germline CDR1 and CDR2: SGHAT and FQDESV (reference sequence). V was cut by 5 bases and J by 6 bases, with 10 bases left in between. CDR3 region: CASSRQQAGELFF. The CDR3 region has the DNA TGTGCCAGCAGCCGACAGCAGGCCGGGGAGCTGTTTTTT.

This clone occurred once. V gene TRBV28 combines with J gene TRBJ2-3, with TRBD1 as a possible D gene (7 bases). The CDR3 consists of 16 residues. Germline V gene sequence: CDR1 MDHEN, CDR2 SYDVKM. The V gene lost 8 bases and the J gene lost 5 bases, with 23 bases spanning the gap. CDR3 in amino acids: CASLPAGRGRGDTQYF. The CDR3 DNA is TGTGCCAGCCTACCAGCGGGCAGGGGGAGAGGAGATACGCAGTATTTT.

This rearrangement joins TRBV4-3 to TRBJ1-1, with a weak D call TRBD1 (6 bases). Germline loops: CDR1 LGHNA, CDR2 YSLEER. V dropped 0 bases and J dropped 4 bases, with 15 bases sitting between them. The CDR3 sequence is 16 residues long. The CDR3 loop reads CASSQDSGGDSTEAFF. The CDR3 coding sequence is TGCGCCAGCAGCCAAGACTCGGGGGGCGACAGCACTGAAGCTTTCTTT.

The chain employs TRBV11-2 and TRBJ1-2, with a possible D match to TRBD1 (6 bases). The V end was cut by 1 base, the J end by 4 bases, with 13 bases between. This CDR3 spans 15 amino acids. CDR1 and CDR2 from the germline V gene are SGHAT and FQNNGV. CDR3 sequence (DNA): TGTGCCAGCAGCTTAGCATCAGGGGTGGGCTATGGCTACACCTTC. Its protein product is CASSLASGVGYGYTF.

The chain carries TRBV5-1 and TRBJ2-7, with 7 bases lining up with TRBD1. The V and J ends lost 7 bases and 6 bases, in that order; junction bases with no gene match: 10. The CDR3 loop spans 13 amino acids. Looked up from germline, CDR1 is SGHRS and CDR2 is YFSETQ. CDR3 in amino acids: CASASTGVAEQYF. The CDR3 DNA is TGCGCCAGCGCCTCCACAGGGGTTGCCGAGCAGTACTTC.

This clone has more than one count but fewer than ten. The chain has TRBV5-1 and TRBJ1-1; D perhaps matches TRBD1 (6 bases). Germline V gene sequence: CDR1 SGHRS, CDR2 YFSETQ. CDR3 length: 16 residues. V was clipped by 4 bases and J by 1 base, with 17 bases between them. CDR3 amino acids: CASSPEPYRENTEAFF. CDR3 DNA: TGCGCCAGCAGCCCCGAACCGTACAGGGAGAACACTGAAGCTTTCTTT.

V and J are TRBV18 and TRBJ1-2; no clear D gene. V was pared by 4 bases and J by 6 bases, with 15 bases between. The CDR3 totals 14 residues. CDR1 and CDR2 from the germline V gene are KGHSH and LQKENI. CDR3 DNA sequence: TGTGCCAGCTCACTTCAATTGCCCCCGGATGGCTACACCTTC. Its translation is CASSLQLPPDGYTF.

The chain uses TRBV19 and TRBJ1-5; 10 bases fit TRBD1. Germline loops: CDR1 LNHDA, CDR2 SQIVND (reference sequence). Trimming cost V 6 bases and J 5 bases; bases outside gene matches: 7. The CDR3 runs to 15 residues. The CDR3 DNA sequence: TGTGCCAGTAGACTCCGGGACAGGGGCTATCAGCCCCAGCATTTT. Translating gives CASRLRDRGYQPQHF.

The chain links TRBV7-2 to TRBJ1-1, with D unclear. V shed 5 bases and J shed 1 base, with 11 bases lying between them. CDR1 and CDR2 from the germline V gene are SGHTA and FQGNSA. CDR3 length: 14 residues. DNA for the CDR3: TGTGCCAGCAGCCCCCAACCGGGGAACACTGAAGCTTTCTTT. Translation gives CASSPQPGNTEAFF.

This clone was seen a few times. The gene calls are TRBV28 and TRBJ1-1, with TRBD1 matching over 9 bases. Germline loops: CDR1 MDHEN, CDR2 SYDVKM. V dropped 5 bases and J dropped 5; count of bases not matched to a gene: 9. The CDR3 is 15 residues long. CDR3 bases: TGTGCCAGCAGTGCTCGGGACAGGGTTGGAACTGAAGCTTTCTTT. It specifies CASSARDRVGTEAFF.

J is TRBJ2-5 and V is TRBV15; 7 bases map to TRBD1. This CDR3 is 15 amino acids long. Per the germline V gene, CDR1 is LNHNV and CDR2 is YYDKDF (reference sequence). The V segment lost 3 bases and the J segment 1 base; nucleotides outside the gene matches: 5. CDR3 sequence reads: CATSSDGTAQETQYF. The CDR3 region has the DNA TGTGCCACCAGCAGCGACGGGACAGCCCAAGAGACCCAGTACTTC.

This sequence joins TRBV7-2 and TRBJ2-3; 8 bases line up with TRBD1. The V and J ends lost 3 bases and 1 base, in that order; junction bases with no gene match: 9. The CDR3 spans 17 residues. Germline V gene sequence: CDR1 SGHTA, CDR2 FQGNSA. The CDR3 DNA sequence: TGTGCCAGCAGCTTCCTGACAGGGGCTGGGGGCACAGATACGCAGTATTTT. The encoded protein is CASSFLTGAGGTDTQYF.

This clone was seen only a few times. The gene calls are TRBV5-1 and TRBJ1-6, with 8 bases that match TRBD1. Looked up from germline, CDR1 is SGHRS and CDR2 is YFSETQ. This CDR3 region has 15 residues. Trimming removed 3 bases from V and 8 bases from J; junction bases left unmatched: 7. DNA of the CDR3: TGCGCCAGCAGCTCAAGGACAGGGCGGGATTCACCCCTCCACTTT. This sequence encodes CASSSRTGRDSPLHF.

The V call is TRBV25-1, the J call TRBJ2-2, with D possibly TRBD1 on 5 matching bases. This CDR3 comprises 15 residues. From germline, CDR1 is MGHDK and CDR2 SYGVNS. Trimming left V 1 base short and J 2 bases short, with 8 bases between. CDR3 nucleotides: TGTGCCAGCAGTGAATCGGACACTAACACCGGGGAGCTGTTTTTT. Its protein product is CASSESDTNTGELFF.